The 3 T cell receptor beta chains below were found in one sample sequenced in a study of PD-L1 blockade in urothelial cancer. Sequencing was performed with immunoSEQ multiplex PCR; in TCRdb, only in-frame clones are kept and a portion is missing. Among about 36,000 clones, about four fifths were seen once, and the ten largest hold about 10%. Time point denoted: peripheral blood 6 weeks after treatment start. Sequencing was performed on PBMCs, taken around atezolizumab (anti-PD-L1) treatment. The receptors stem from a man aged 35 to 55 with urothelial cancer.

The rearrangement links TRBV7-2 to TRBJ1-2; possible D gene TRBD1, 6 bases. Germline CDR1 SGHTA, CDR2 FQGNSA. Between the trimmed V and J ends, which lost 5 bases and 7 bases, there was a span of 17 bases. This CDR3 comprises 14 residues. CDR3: CASSLQGIVSGYTF. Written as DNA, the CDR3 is TGTGCCAGCAGCCTACAGGGAATTGTCTCTGGCTACACCTTC.

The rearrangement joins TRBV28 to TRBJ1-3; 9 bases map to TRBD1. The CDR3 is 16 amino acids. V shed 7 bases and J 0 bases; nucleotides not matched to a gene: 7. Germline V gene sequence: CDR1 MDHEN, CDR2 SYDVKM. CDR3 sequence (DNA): TGTGCCAGCAAAGGGGACAGGGCCCTCTCTGGAAACACCATATATTTT. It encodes CASKGDRALSGNTIYF.

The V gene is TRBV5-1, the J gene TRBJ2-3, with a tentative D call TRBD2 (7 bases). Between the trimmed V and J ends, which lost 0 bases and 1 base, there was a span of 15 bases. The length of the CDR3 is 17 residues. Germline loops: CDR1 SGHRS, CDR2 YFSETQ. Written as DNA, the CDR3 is TGCGCCAGCAGCTTGGGGGCCTTCGGGGGGCGCACAGATACGCAGTATTTT. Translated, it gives CASSLGAFGGRTDTQYF.